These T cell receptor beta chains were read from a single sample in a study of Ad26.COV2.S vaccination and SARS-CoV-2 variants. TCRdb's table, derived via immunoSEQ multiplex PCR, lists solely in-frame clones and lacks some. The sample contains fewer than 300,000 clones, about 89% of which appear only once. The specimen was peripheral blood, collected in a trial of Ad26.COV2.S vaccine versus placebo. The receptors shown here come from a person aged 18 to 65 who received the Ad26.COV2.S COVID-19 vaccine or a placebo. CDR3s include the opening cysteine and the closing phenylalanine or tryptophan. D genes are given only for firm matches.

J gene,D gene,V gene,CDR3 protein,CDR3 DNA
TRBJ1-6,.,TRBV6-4,CASSDSSNSPLHF,TGTGCCAGCAGTGACTCGAGTAATTCACCCCTCCACTTT
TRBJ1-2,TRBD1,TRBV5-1,CASSLTGANYGYTF,TGCGCCAGCAGCTTGACAGGGGCTAACTATGGCTACACCTTC
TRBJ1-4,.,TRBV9,CASSKGGLPNEKLFF,TGTGCCAGCAGCAAGGGAGGGCTCCCTAATGAAAAACTGTTTTTT
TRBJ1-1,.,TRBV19,CASRLQGRGMTNTEAFF,TGTGCCAGTAGGTTACAGGGTCGGGGTATGACGAACACTGAAGCTTTCTTT
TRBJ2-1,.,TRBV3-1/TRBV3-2,CASSRPRRGRQDNEQFF,TGTGCCAGCAGCCGCCCTCGGAGGGGACGGCAAGACAATGAGCAGTTCTTC
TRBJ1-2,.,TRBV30,CAWSGGNGYTF,TGTGCCTGGAGTGGGGGGAATGGCTACACCTTC
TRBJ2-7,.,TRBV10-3,CAIRGEDSATLLYEQYF,TGTGCCATCAGGGGCGAGGACTCAGCCACTCTCCTCTACGAGCAGTACTTC
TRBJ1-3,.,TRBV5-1,CASNEDGLTRNTIYF,TGCGCCAGCAATGAGGACGGGCTGACACGAAACACCATATATTTT
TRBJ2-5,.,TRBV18,CASSRSIQETQYF,TGTGCCAGCTCACGGTCCATCCAAGAGACCCAGTACTTC
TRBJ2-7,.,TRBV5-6,CASSTTVTIPTQQYF,TGTGCCAGCAGCACGACAGTGACAATTCCTACGCAGCAGTACTTC
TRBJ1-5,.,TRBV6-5,CASSSVVLSYQPQHF,TGTGCCAGCAGTTCTGTGGTTTTATCCTATCAGCCCCAGCATTTT
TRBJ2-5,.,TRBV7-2,CASSLTSTETQYF,TGTGCCAGCAGCCTAACTAGCACGGAGACCCAGTACTTC